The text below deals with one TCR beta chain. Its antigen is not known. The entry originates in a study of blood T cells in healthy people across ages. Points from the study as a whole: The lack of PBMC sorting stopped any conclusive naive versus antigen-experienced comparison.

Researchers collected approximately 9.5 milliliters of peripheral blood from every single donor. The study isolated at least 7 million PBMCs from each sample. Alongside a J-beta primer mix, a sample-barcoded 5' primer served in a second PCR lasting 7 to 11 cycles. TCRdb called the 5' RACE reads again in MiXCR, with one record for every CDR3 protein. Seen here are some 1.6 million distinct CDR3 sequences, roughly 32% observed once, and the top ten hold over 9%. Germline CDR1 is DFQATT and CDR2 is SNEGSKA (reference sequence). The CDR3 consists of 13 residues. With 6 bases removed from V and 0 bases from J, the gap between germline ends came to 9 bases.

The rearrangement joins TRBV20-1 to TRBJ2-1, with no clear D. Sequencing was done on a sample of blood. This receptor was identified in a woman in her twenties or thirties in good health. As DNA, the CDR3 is TGCAGTGCCTGGCCCTTCTCCTACAATGAGCAGTTCTTC. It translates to CSAWPFSYNEQFF.